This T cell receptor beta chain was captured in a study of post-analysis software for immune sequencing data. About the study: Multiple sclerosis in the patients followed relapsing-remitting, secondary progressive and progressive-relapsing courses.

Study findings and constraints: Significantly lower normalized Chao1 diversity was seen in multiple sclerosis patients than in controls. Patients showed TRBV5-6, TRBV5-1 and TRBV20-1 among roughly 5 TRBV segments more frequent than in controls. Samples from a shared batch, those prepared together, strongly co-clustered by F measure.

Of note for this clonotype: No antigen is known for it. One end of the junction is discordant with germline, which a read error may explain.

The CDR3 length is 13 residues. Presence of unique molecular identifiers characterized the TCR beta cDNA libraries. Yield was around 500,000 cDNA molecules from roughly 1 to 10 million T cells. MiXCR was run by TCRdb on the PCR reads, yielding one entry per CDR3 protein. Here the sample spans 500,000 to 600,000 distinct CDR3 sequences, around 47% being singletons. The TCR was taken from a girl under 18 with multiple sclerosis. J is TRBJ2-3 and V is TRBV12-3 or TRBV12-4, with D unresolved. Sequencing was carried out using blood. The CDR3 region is CVSSWRTTDTQYF. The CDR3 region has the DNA TGTGTCAGCTCGTGGAGAACCACAGATACGCAGTATTTT.